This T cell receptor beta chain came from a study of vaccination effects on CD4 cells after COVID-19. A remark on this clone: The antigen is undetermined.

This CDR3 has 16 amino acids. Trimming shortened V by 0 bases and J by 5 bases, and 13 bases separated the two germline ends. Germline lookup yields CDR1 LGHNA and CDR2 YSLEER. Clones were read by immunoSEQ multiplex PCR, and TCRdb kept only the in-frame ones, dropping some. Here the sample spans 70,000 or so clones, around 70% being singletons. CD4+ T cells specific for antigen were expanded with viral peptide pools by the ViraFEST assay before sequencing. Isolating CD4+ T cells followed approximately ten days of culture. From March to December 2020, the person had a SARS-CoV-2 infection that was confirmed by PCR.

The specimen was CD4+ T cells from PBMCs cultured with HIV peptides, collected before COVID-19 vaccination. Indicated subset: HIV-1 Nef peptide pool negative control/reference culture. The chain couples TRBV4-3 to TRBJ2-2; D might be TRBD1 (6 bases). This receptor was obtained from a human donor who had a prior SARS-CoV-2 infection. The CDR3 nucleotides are TGCGCCAGCAGCCAAGAGGGACATGGTTTTACCGGGGAGCTGTTTTTT. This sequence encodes CASSQEGHGFTGELFF.